The source of this T cell receptor (beta chain) is a study of T cell responses to AZD1222 COVID-19 vaccine (dated by TCRdb to about 2021). About the study as a whole: TCR sequencing covered some 250 trial participants: 207 given two doses of AZD1222 and around 25 given two doses of MenACWY control vaccine. Trial participants were enrolled into age subgroups of 18-55, 56-69 and 70-plus years, which contained about 160, 30 and 59 TCR-sequenced participants, respectively.

The CDR3 has 11 amino acids, counting the end cysteine and phenylalanine. CDR3 DNA is the only sequence kept; it has 33 bases, read in frame from the first base. From a lookup of the germline V gene, CDR1 and CDR2 are MGHDK and SYGVNS. V sheds 7 bases and J sheds 5 bases, leaving 6 bases between their ends. The time point label corresponds to: about 28 days (+/-7) after the second vaccine dose. Because spike-specific TCR depth and breadth did not differ between the two schedules, AZD1222 recipients who got a second dose at roughly 4 weeks were pooled with those who got a second dose at roughly 12 weeks. Samples from vaccinated people were obtained from the UK trials COV001 and COV002, which included a single-blind randomized controlled phase 2/3 trial of AZD1222 (ChAdOx1 nCoV-19) in healthy adults. For TCRbeta chain sequencing, PBMC samples from trial participants were taken at day 0 and at day 28 after the second dose.

This clone showed up just once. The antigen this receptor binds is unknown. No quality values exist for individual bases; no much larger clone is one base distant. The CDR3 regions of human TCRbeta chains were analyzed by immunosequencing. Per the original workflow: TCRs in the repertoires were compared against a reference library of SARS-CoV-2-specific TCRs that had been generated with the MIRA antigen-specificity platform. Breadth was defined as the fraction of unique TCRs that were SARS-CoV-2-associated, and depth was defined as the fraction of total T cells that were SARS-CoV-2-associated. Using the MIRA data, each spike-specific TCR was assigned both to the spike region to which the TCR was reactive and to a CD4 or CD8 class. Log10-transformed breadth and depth values were compared by one-way ANOVA with Sidak's multiple comparisons tests. In its TCRdb copy, this immuneACCESS table keeps in-frame sequences only and misses some clones. Where compared with another copy, unresolved V genes explain less than half of these, and the others have no known cause. For V, J and clone size, that table is used; D and trimming come from the DNA. The sample contains approximately 150,000 clones, roughly 93% of them found a single time. The biggest ten clones account for 9.3% of the sample.

Overall study outcomes, separate from this receptor: Participants were mostly white British, with more females than males. The authors suggested clonal diversity may have been underestimated. Because no day 14 peak-response samples were available, repertoires were characterized only after the peak T cell response. Reportedly, close to half of the unique spike-specific TCRs recognized epitopes lying outside the regions that are mutated in the B.1.351 and B.1.1.7 variants. In the small 56-69-year group, the increase in depth fell short of significance, most likely because of low power. Only a handful of AZD1222 recipients were SARS-CoV-2 seropositive at baseline, limiting conclusions about previously exposed vaccinees. CD4 TCRs associated with the vaccine covered the entire spike protein, and the dominant responses were in regions 160-218 and 743-854. Spike-specific TCR breadth and depth rose significantly after two AZD1222 doses compared with day 0 and with MenACWY recipients.

The material sequenced was peripheral blood, taken 28 days after the second AZD1222 dose. This sequence uses TRBV25-1 and TRBJ2-1; no D gene is confidently identified. The clonotype comes from an adult who received the AZD1222 COVID-19 vaccine. The DNA sequence is given as TGTGCCAGCAAAGAAAACAATGAGCAGTTCTTC. The resulting protein is CASKENNEQFF.